This T cell receptor (beta chain) emerged from a study of regulatory T cells in long-lasting Graves disease. The time point is: newly diagnosed GD, antithyroid drugs for less than 3 months. There was RNA extracted from PBMCs, and the TCR library was made from it. CDR3-region Arm-PCR and iRepertoire HTBI primers produced the TCR beta libraries. From the multiplex PCR reads, TCRdb called clonotypes with MiXCR, one entry per CDR3 protein. The sample records 550,000 or so distinct CDR3 sequences, around 11% being singletons. This sample also belongs to another study, concerning T cells in Graves' hyperthyroidism and ophthalmopathy.

Sequencing used peripheral blood mononuclear cells (PBMCs), obtained at new diagnosis, from a patient treated with antithyroid drugs. The sequence came from a woman in her 30s with Graves disease.

The CDR3 region is CASSSQGSWNTEAFF. CDR3 bases: TGTGCCAGCAGCTCGCAGGGTTCGTGGAACACTGAAGCTTTCTTT. The V call is TRBV2, the J call TRBJ1-1; D possibly corresponds to TRBD1 (5 bases). Germline V gene data show CDR1 as SNHLY and CDR2 as FYNNEI. V lost 6 bases and J 1 base, leaving 15 bases between the germline ends. This CDR3 spans 15 amino acids.